The 21 T cell receptor beta chains below all came from one sample that was sequenced in a study of tumor and adjacent non-tumor tissue in lung cancer. RNA was extracted from bulk tissue without any cell sorting. Distant lung tissue was collected more than 3 cm away from the tumor edge. TCRbeta libraries were built with three rounds of nested PCR, modified from ARM-PCR. MiXCR, applied by TCRdb to the multiplex PCR reads, yields one record per CDR3 protein. The sample carries 70,000 to 90,000 distinct CDR3 sequences, roughly 80% recorded once. Sequencing was carried out using distant non-tumor lung tissue. Receptors originate from a man between 60 and 70 years old with non-small cell lung cancer.

J is TRBJ1-5 and V is TRBV28, with TRBD1 matching over 8 bases. CDR1 and CDR2 (germline): MDHEN, SYDVKM. The CDR3 spans 14 residues. J was trimmed by 6 bases and V by 8 bases; bases with no gene match: 9. The DNA of the CDR3 is TGTGCCAGCTGTCAGGACAGGGAGGTTCAGCCCCAGCATTTT. Translation: CASCQDREVQPQHF. The full variable domain, in which reference TRBV28 and TRBJ1-5 provide the parts outside the CDR3, is DVKVTQSSRYLVKRTGEKVFLECVQDMDHENMFWYRQDPGLGLRLIYFSYDVKMKEKGDIPEGYSVSREKKERFSLILESASTNQTSMYLCASCQDREVQPQHFGDGTRLSIL.

The chain joins TRBV10-2 to TRBJ2-3; no firm D call. The germline V gene encodes CDR1 WSHSY and CDR2 SAAADI. The CDR3 extends over 12 amino acids. The CDR3 region is CATYGPPNTQYF. Written as DNA, the CDR3 is TGCGCTACCTACGGGCCCCCAAATACGCAGTATTTT.

A word on this clonotype: Germline and junction disagree at one end, which may indicate a read error. V and J are TRBV6-5 and TRBJ1-2; maybe TRBD1 (6 bases). Looked up from germline, CDR1 is MNHEY and CDR2 is SVGAGI. This CDR3 is built from 14 residues. The CDR3 nucleotides read TGTCCCAGCAGTTCTCGACAGGCTAAATATGGCCACACCTTC. It encodes CPSSSRQAKYGHTF.

On this clonotype itself: The junction shows a germline mismatch at one end, possibly a read error. This sequence joins TRBV6-2 or TRBV6-3 and TRBJ2-1; 9 bases align to TRBD2. The CDR3 spans 17 residues. CDR1 is MNHEY and CDR2 is SVGEGT in the germline V gene. The CDR3 DNA is TGTGCCAGCATTTACTCGGAGACTAGCGGCTCATACAATGATCAGTTCTTC. As protein: CASIYSETSGSYNDQFF.

This clonotype has a count of ten or more. V is TRBV7-3 and J is TRBJ2-5; D is undetermined. This CDR3 spans 13 amino acids. The germline V gene encodes CDR1 SGHTA and CDR2 FQGTGA. The V end lost 5 bases, the J end lost 1 base, and 8 bases lay between the germline ends. The CDR3 DNA reads TGTGCCAGCAGCCCAACCGCCCAAGAGACCCAGTACTTC. This codes for CASSPTAQETQYF. Combining the CDR3 with reference TRBV7-3 and TRBJ2-5 gives the whole variable domain GAGVSQTPSNKVTEKGKYVELRCDPISGHTALYWYRQSLGQGPEFLIYFQGTGAADDSGLPNDRFFAVRPEGSVSTLKIQRTERGDSAVYLCASSPTAQETQYFGPGTRLLVL.

In regard to this clonotype: Germline is not matched at one junction end, which may reflect a read error. The chain is built from TRBV11-2 and TRBJ2-7; 7 bases align to TRBD2. Germline-derived CDR1 and CDR2 are SGHAT and FQNNGV. This CDR3 spans 17 amino acids. As DNA, the CDR3 is TGTACCAGCAGCCCCCTATCATGGGCAGCGGGAACATACGAGCAGTACTTC. Translation gives CTSSPLSWAAGTYEQYF.

This clonotype came up once. This chain links TRBV11-2 with TRBJ2-7, with D tentatively TRBD1 (6 bases). The germline V gene has CDR1 SGHAT and CDR2 FQNNGV. V was pared by 6 bases and J by 7 bases, with 22 bases between. This CDR3 is built from 15 residues. Here the CDR3 reads CASRQDRSPLYEQYF. CDR3 nucleotides: TGTGCCAGCAGACAAGACAGGTCCCCCCTCTATGAGCAGTACTTC.

As to this clonotype: No conserved phenylalanine or tryptophan is present at the end of the CDR3, so a read error is the likely explanation. Because the CDR3's place on the DNA is in doubt, the DNA is left out and the CDR3 is given as listed by TCRdb. The chain uses TRBV4-2 and TRBJ2-1; the table calls TRBD2, which could not be checked here. The CDR3 is made up of 17 amino acids, end residues included. Per the germline V gene, CDR1 is LGHNA and CDR2 is YNFKEQ. This CDR3 reads CDSSQDSSGGAYNEQSS.

The CDR3 loop is CASSLGSCGWSQETQYF. CDR3 DNA sequence: TGTGCCAGCAGCTTAGGGTCCTGCGGGTGGTCCCAAGAGACCCAGTACTTC. The gene calls are TRBV11-3 and TRBJ2-5, with a tentative D call TRBD2 (5 bases). Per germline, CDR1 SGHNT and CDR2 YENEEA. The CDR3 extends over 17 amino acids. Trimming left V 1 base short and J 1 base short, with 16 bases between.

As concerns this clonotype: Since no conserved phenylalanine or tryptophan closes the CDR3, a read error is the likely cause. The CDR3 DNA sequence: TGTGCCAGCAGTTATGGGTCCGCGGCCTACGAGCAGTACTCC. This sequence encodes CASSYGSAAYEQYS. The chain carries TRBV6-5 and TRBJ2-7; D call uncertain. V dropped 3 bases and J dropped 2 bases, with 11 bases sitting between them. Germline V gene sequence: CDR1 MNHEY, CDR2 SVGAGI. This CDR3 has 14 amino acids.

A word on this clonotype: Since a much larger clone is just one base distant, this may be a read error. The rearrangement joins TRBV4-2 to TRBJ2-7, with 8 bases fitting TRBD2. Germline loops: CDR1 LGHNA, CDR2 YNFKEQ. V lost 2 bases to trimming and J lost 5 bases; unmatched junction nucleotides: 11. The CDR3 sequence is 16 residues long. CDR3 sequence reads: CASSQSGTSSLHEQYF. The CDR3 nucleotides read TGTGCCAGCAGCCAATCGGGGACTAGTTCTTTGCACGAGCAGTACTTC.

Turning to this clonotype: The junction shows a germline mismatch at one end, possibly a read error. The chain uses TRBV11-1 and TRBJ2-1; 8 bases are shared with TRBD1. CDR3 length: 21 amino acids. CDR1 SGHAT and CDR2 FQDESV come from the germline V gene (reference sequence). The CDR3 DNA is TGTGCCAGCAGCTTAGCTTGGGGCAGGGGGCTTAGTGGAAGCTCCTACAATGCGCAGTTCTTC. This encodes CASSLAWGRGLSGSSYNAQFF.

Turning to this clonotype: A junction boundary mismatches the germline segment, possibly from a read error. The genes are TRBV6-5 and TRBJ1-1; D is uncertain. Germline V gene data show CDR1 as MNHEY and CDR2 as SVGAGI. The CDR3 covers 14 residues. CDR3 DNA sequence: TGTGCCATCAGTTACGCGGGGATTAACACTGAAGCTCTCTTT. Its translation: CAISYAGINTEALF.

This clonotype appeared a few times. Possible read error: a much larger clone is one base away. This chain joins TRBV4-3 and TRBJ2-1; maybe TRBD2 (5 bases). The CDR3 is 17 residues long. V was cut by 0 bases and J by 3 bases, with 15 bases left in between. Germline V CDR1 and CDR2: LGHNA, YSLEER. CDR3 in amino acids: CASSQDLEASYYNEQFF. CDR3 DNA sequence: TGCGCCAGCAGCCAAGATCTGGAGGCTAGCTACTACAATGAGCAGTTCTTC.

This clonotype has a single count. Its ends do not fully match the called genes, so a read error is possible. The chain recombines TRBV4-1 with TRBJ2-7, with 7 bases identical to TRBD1. The CDR3 has 15 amino acids. From germline, CDR1 is MGHRA and CDR2 YSYEKL. CDR3 DNA: TGCGCCAGCAGCCAGGCCGTGACAGGGAAGTACGGGCAGTACTTC. Translation: CASSQAVTGKYGQYF.

This clonotype has more than one count but fewer than ten. Just one base apart from a much larger clone, this may be a read error. This chain links TRBV12-3 or TRBV12-4 with TRBJ2-5; 7 bases are a match to TRBD1. The V and J ends lost 7 bases and 1 base, in that order; junction bases with no gene match: 3. The CDR3 totals 13 residues. CDR3 loop: CASMWTGQETQYF. The DNA of the CDR3 is TGTGCCAGCATGTGGACAGGCCAAGAGACCCAGTACTTC.

Comment on this clonotype: Lacking the conserved final phenylalanine or tryptophan, this CDR3 likely reflects a read error. The V gene is TRBV11-2, the J gene TRBJ1-6; no clear D gene. The CDR3 spans 15 residues. Germline CDR1 reads SGHAT; CDR2 reads FQNNGV. The CDR3 loop reads CANSLGADNNSPLHL. CDR3 sequence (DNA): TGTGCCAACAGCTTAGGAGCAGACAATAATTCACCCCTCCACCTT.

Turning to this clonotype: The junction shows a germline mismatch at one end, possibly a read error. J is TRBJ2-1 and V is TRBV11-3, with TRBD2 identical over 8 bases. The CDR3 consists of 13 residues. CDR1 is SGHNT, CDR2 YENEEA, per germline. CDR3 nucleotides: TGCGCCAGCAGCGGGACTAGGAAGAATGAGCAGTCCTTC. Its translation is CASSGTRKNEQSF. The full variable domain, with the rest looked up from reference TRBV11-3 and TRBJ2-1, is EAGVVQSPRYKIIEKKQPVAFWCNPISGHNTLYWYLQNLGQGPELLIRYENEEAVDDSQLPKDRFSAERLKGVDSTLKIQPAELGDSAVYLCASSGTRKNEQSFGPGTRLTVL.

About this clonotype itself: At one boundary the junction diverges from the germline segment, which might be a read error. This chain joins TRBV7-8 and TRBJ1-1; D not certain. Per germline, CDR1 SGHVS and CDR2 FQNEAQ. The CDR3 sequence is 11 residues long. The CDR3 bases are TGTGTCAGCAGCTTCTACACTGAAGCTTTCTTT. Translated: CVSSFYTEAFF.

Concerning this clonotype itself: A read error may produce the germline difference seen at one junction end. This sequence joins TRBV12-3 or TRBV12-4 and TRBJ2-7; the D call may be TRBD1 or TRBD2 (5 bases each). CDR3 size: 15 residues. DNA for the CDR3: TGTGCCAGCAGTTTAGCAGAGGGGCGGACCTACGAGCTGTGCTTC. This translates into CASSLAEGRTYELCF.

In regard to this clonotype: This sequence may be a read error, since a much larger clone differs from it by one base. The CDR3 sequence: CASRERARSEKLFF. The DNA of the CDR3 is TGTGCCAGCAGAGAGAGGGCGCGGAGTGAAAAACTGTTTTTT. The rearrangement uses TRBV7-9 and TRBJ1-4; unclear D gene. The V gene's germline CDR1 is SEHNR and CDR2 FQNEAQ (reference sequence). Trimming took off 6 bases at V and 7 bases at J, with 15 bases between the two ends. The length of the CDR3 is 14 residues.